The 27 T cell receptor beta chains in this list originate from one sample, sequenced in a study of PD-1 blockade in mismatch repair-deficient tumors. Data came from immunoSEQ multiplex PCR; TCRdb stores just in-frame clones and leaves some out. The profile shows about 22,000 clones, approximately 85% of them singletons. The sequenced sample was peripheral blood, obtained 2 weeks after starting pembrolizumab. The receptors were gathered from an adult with mismatch repair-deficient cancer.

The chain carries TRBV21-1 and TRBJ2-5. TRBV21-1 is a listed pseudogene. CDR3 length: 13 amino acids. CDR3 amino acids: CASSKRARETQYF. The DNA of the CDR3 is TGTGCCAGCAGCAAAAGGGCGCGGGAGACCCAGTACTTC.

This clone came up once. The V gene is TRBV6-6, the J gene TRBJ2-4; D possibly uses TRBD1 or TRBD2 (5 bases each). The CDR3 covers 15 residues. Per the germline V gene, CDR1 is MNHNY and CDR2 is SVGAGI (reference sequence). Trimming pared 4 bases from V and 0 bases from J, leaving 10 bases between. For the CDR3, the DNA is TGTGCCAGCAGTTTACTAGGGGTAGCCAAAAACATTCAGTACTTC. This encodes CASSLLGVAKNIQYF.

CDR3: CAWSHPGREGNQPQHF. CDR3 nucleotides: TGTGCCTGGAGTCACCCTGGGAGGGAAGGCAATCAGCCCCAGCATTTT. V is TRBV30 and J is TRBJ1-5; no reliable D call. CDR3 length: 16 residues. The germline V gene encodes CDR1 GTSNPN and CDR2 SVGIG (reference sequence). Trimming pared 2 bases from V and 2 bases from J, leaving 16 bases between.

The chain combines TRBV6-4 with TRBJ2-3; D unresolved. The germline V and J ends were trimmed by 0 bases and 0 bases, with 10 bases remaining between them. This CDR3 has 16 amino acids. CDR1 and CDR2 from the germline V gene are MRHNA and SNTAGT. CDR3 loop: CASSDSGLASTDTQYF. CDR3 sequence (DNA): TGTGCCAGCAGTGACTCCGGTTTAGCTAGCACAGATACGCAGTATTTT.

The chain uses TRBV9 and TRBJ2-1; 7 bases agree with TRBD2. The V gene end was trimmed by 4 bases and the J gene end by 10 bases; junction bases not matched to a gene: 17. The CDR3 covers 16 residues. Germline-derived CDR1 and CDR2 are SGDLS and YYNGEE. CDR3 nucleotide sequence: TGTGCCAGCAGCAACCCGGGACTAACTTTTCAAACCGAGCAGTTCTTC. The encoded protein is CASSNPGLTFQTEQFF.

By frequency in the sample, this clone is medium-sized (0.01 to 0.1%). This chain joins TRBV28 and TRBJ2-7, with a tentative D call TRBD1 (5 bases). The V end was cut by 6 bases, the J end by 0 bases, with 15 bases between. CDR3 length: 15 residues. Germline V gene data show CDR1 as MDHEN and CDR2 as SYDVKM. For the CDR3, the DNA is TGTGCCAGCAGCCGTCAGGGCCCAAGCTCCTACGAGCAGTACTTC. Translation: CASSRQGPSSYEQYF.

The chain links TRBV5-1 to TRBJ2-5; 7 bases fit TRBD1. The CDR3 is made up of 15 amino acids. V was pared by 0 bases and J by 1 base, with 3 bases of the junction left unmatched. The germline gives CDR1 SGHRS, CDR2 YFSETQ. CDR3 nucleotide sequence: TGCGCCAGCAGCTTGGAGGGGGCGGCCCAAGAGACCCAGTACTTC. Translating gives CASSLEGAAQETQYF.

This clone was observed a handful of times. This chain connects TRBV6-1 to TRBJ1-5; 8 bases map to TRBD1. V lost 3 bases to trimming and J lost 6 bases; unmatched junction nucleotides: 4. This CDR3 has 14 amino acids. In germline, CDR1 is MNHNS, CDR2 SASEGT. The CDR3 loop reads CASSDSGGGQPQHF. The CDR3 nucleotides are TGTGCCAGCAGTGACTCAGGGGGCGGTCAGCCCCAGCATTTT.

The chain combines TRBV5-5 with TRBJ2-1; perhaps TRBD2 as D (6 bases). CDR1 and CDR2 (germline): SGHKS, YYEKEE (reference sequence). This CDR3 contains 16 residues. V lost 2 bases, J lost 8 bases, and 20 bases lay in between. CDR3 amino acids: CASSLGVGGGHDEQFF. The CDR3 DNA sequence: TGTGCCAGCAGCTTAGGAGTAGGCGGAGGGCATGATGAGCAGTTCTTC. Full variable domain (remainder filled in from reference TRBV5-5 and TRBJ2-1): DAGVTQSPTHLIKTRGQQVTLRCSPISGHKSVSWYQQVLGQGPQFIFQYYEKEERGRGNFPDRFSARQFPNYSSELNVNALLLGDSALYLCASSLGVGGGHDEQFFGPGTRLTVL.

V and J are TRBV4-3 and TRBJ1-5; D call uncertain. The V end was cut by 0 bases, the J end by 3 bases, with 3 bases between. From germline, CDR1 is LGHNA and CDR2 YSLEER. The CDR3 spans 13 residues. This CDR3 reads CASSQDINQPQHF. The CDR3 bases are TGCGCCAGCAGCCAAGATATCAATCAGCCCCAGCATTTT.

This clone was seen a single time. CDR3 sequence reads: CASSEDGSVYEQYF. The CDR3 nucleotides are TGTGCCAGCAGTGAAGACGGATCCGTTTACGAGCAGTACTTC. V and J are TRBV13 and TRBJ2-7; no reliable D call. Per the germline V gene, CDR1 is PRHDT and CDR2 is FYEKMQ (reference sequence). CDR3 length: 14 amino acids. Trimming stripped 6 bases from V and 4 bases from J, with 16 bases between.

The J gene is TRBJ2-7, the V gene TRBV4-1; D is unclear. Germline CDR1 and CDR2: MGHRA and YSYEKL. V lost 0 bases and J 4 bases, leaving 10 bases between the germline ends. The length of the CDR3 is 14 residues. This CDR3 is CASSQDTTAYEQYF. In DNA form, the CDR3 reads TGCGCCAGCAGCCAAGATACAACGGCGTACGAGCAGTACTTC.

V usage is TRBV30 and J usage is TRBJ2-2; D not resolved. V lost 2 bases and J 8 bases, leaving 18 bases between the germline ends. Germline-derived CDR1 and CDR2 are GTSNPN and SVGIG (reference sequence). The CDR3 has 15 residues. CDR3 in amino acids: CAWSKFPIRGGELFF. Here the CDR3 DNA reads TGTGCCTGGAGTAAATTTCCCATCCGTGGGGGGGAGCTGTTTTTT.

This chain uses TRBV2 with TRBJ2-1; D call uncertain. Trimming stripped 7 bases from V and 5 bases from J, with 3 bases between. From germline, CDR1 is SNHLY and CDR2 FYNNEI. The CDR3 has 10 residues. The CDR3 DNA follows: TGTGCCAGCATGAACAATGAGCAGTTCTTC. Protein sequence: CASMNNEQFF. The complete variable domain, with remaining parts taken from reference TRBV2 and TRBJ2-1, reads EPEVTQTPSHQVTQMGQEVILRCVPISNHLYFYWYRQILGQKVEFLVSFYNNEISEKSEIFDDQFSVERPDGSNFTLKIRSTKLEDSAMYFCASMNNEQFFGPGTRLTVL.

The chain combines TRBV7-9 with TRBJ2-7, with TRBD2 identical over 7 bases. V lost 4 bases to trimming and J lost 6 bases; unmatched junction nucleotides: 6. The CDR3 spans 13 residues. CDR1 is SEHNR and CDR2 is FQNEAQ in the germline V gene (reference sequence). The CDR3 region has the DNA TGTGCCAGCAGCTCGTGGGGGGGAGGCGAGCAGTACTTC. Its translation: CASSSWGGGEQYF. Based on the CDR3 plus reference TRBV7-9 and TRBJ2-7, the full variable domain is DTGVSQNPRHKITKRGQNVTFRCDPISEHNRLYWYRQTLGQGPEFLTYFQNEAQLEKSRLLSDRFSAERPKGSFSTLEIQRTEQGDSAMYLCASSSWGGGEQYFGPGTRLTVT.

In this sample, this clone turned up a few times. The chain recombines TRBV6-4 with TRBJ2-7, with unresolved D. The V gene's germline CDR1 is MRHNA and CDR2 SNTAGT. This CDR3 spans 14 amino acids. Trimming took off 3 bases at V and 4 bases at J, with 13 bases between the two ends. The CDR3 loop is CASSEDGSVYEQYF. CDR3 DNA: TGTGCCAGCAGTGAAGACGGATCCGTTTACGAGCAGTACTTC.

V is TRBV7-2 and J is TRBJ2-7; D perhaps matches TRBD2 (5 bases). The CDR3 runs to 15 residues. The V and J ends lost 2 bases and 3 bases respectively, with 14 bases between them. Germline values: CDR1 SGHTA, CDR2 FQGNSA. Here the CDR3 reads CASSLRRTPLYEQYF. In DNA form, the CDR3 reads TGTGCCAGCAGCTTACGGAGGACGCCGCTCTACGAGCAGTACTTC.

This clone was recorded a few times. The rearrangement joins TRBV28 to TRBJ2-7, with D possibly TRBD1 on 6 matching bases. The CDR3 runs to 14 residues. Looked up from germline, CDR1 is MDHEN and CDR2 is SYDVKM. V gave up 6 bases and J gave up 2 bases, with 14 bases separating them. DNA of the CDR3: TGTGCCAGCAGCTCCGGGACAAACCCCTACGAGCAGTACTTC. Translation: CASSSGTNPYEQYF.

The chain carries TRBV4-3 and TRBJ1-2; possible D gene TRBD1, 5 bases. CDR1 and CDR2 (germline): LGHNA, YSLEER. This CDR3 spans 16 amino acids. V lost 0 bases and J 5 bases, leaving 16 bases between the germline ends. The DNA of the CDR3 is TGCGCCAGCAGCCAAGATACCGAGGGGCTCCTTTATGGCTACACCTTC. It specifies CASSQDTEGLLYGYTF.

The genes are TRBV4-1 and TRBJ2-7; TRBD2 is a possible D gene (6 bases). The V end was cut by 4 bases, the J end by 3 bases, with 16 bases between. This CDR3 spans 15 amino acids. CDR1 is MGHRA, CDR2 YSYEKL, per germline. Here the CDR3 reads CASSPKVGSDYEQYF. In DNA form, the CDR3 reads TGCGCCAGCAGCCCAAAGGTCGGGAGTGACTACGAGCAGTACTTC.

V and J are TRBV6-1 and TRBJ2-4, with 9 bases identical to TRBD2. Losses at the gene ends were 3 bases for V and 9 bases for J; bases not matched to a gene: 6. The CDR3 totals 14 residues. Germline CDR1 reads MNHNS; CDR2 reads SASEGT. CDR3 amino acids: CASSDLAGEGIQYF. For the CDR3, the DNA is TGTGCCAGCAGTGACTTAGCGGGAGAGGGCATTCAGTACTTC.

The V and J genes are TRBV27 and TRBJ2-2; 10 bases align to TRBD2. Trimming at V came to 7 bases and at J to 5 bases, leaving 13 bases not matched to a gene. CDR3 size: 17 residues. Germline V gene data show CDR1 as MNHEY and CDR2 as SMNVEV (reference sequence). CDR3 sequence (DNA): TGTGCCAGCATCAAAACATCCAGCGGGAGGGGGACCGGGGAGCTGTTTTTT. This sequence encodes CASIKTSSGRGTGELFF.

This clone has just one count. This rearrangement joins TRBV18 to TRBJ2-7; D call uncertain. The CDR3 runs to 15 residues. The V and J ends lost 6 bases and 0 bases respectively, with 15 bases between them. The germline V gene has CDR1 KGHSH and CDR2 LQKENI. The CDR3 DNA reads TGTGCCAGCTCTGTTTCACCGACGAGCTCCTACGAGCAGTACTTC. Its protein is CASSVSPTSSYEQYF.

This sequence joins TRBV14 and TRBJ2-1; TRBD2 aligns across 9 bases. Looked up from germline, CDR1 is SGHDN and CDR2 is FVKESK. Unmatched junction bases numbered 8, after V lost 4 bases and J lost 4 bases. This CDR3 has 16 amino acids. The chain's CDR3 is CASSPIAGEGYNEQFF. Written as DNA, the CDR3 is TGTGCCAGCAGCCCCATAGCGGGAGAAGGATACAATGAGCAGTTCTTC.

CDR3 in amino acids: CSVAGTGGGAYEQYF. The CDR3 coding sequence is TGCAGCGTTGCGGGGACAGGGGGGGGCGCCTACGAGCAGTACTTC. The J gene is TRBJ2-7, the V gene TRBV29-1, with 11 bases matching TRBD1. This CDR3 is built from 15 residues. Germline lookup yields CDR1 SQVTM and CDR2 ANQGSEA. With V trimmed by 4 bases and J by 2 bases, 7 bases remained unmatched.

The chain is built from TRBV7-2 and TRBJ1-4; D might be TRBD1 (6 bases). Germline CDR1 reads SGHTA; CDR2 reads FQGNSA. Trimming took 1 base from V and 4 from J, leaving 10 bases between them. CDR3 size: 15 residues. The CDR3 is CASSLGGHFNEKLFF. CDR3 DNA sequence: TGTGCCAGCAGCTTAGGGGGACATTTTAATGAAAAACTGTTTTTT.

V is TRBV14 and J is TRBJ2-7; D ambiguous. Germline values: CDR1 SGHDN, CDR2 FVKESK. The CDR3 sequence is 12 residues long. The V end lost 2 bases, the J end lost 3 bases, and 5 bases lay between the germline ends. CDR3: CASSQSIYEQYF. DNA of the CDR3: TGTGCCAGCAGCCAAAGCATCTACGAGCAGTACTTC.